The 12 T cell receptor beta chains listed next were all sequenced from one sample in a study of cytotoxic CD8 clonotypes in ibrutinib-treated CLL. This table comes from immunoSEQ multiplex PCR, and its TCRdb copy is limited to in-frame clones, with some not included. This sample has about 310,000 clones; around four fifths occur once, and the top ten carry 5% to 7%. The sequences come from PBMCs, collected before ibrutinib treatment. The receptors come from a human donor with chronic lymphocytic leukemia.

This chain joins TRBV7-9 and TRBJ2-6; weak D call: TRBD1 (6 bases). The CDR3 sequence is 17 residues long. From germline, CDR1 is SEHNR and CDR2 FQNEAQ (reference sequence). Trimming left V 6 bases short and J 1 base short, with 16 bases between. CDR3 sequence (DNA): TGTGCCAGCAGAATAACAGGGATCAGGTCTGGGGCCAACGTCCTGACTTTC. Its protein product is CASRITGIRSGANVLTF.

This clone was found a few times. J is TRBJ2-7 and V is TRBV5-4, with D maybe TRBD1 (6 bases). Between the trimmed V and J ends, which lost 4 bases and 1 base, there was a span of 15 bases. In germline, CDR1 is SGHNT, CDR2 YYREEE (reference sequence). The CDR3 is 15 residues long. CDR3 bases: TGTGCCAGCAGCGTCGGAATACAGGGATCCTACGAGCAGTACTTC. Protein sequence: CASSVGIQGSYEQYF.

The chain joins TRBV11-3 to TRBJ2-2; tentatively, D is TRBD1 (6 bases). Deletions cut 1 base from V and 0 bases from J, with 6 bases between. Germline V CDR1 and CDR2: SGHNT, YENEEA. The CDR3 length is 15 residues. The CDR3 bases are TGTGCCAGCAGCTTAGGGACAGCGAACACCGGGGAGCTGTTTTTT. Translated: CASSLGTANTGELFF.

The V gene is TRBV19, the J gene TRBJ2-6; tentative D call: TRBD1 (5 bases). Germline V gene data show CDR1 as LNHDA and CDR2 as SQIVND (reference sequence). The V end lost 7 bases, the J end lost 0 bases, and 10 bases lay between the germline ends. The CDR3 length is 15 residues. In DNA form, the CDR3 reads TGTGCCAGTACAACAGGTCCCTCTGGGGCCAACGTCCTGACTTTC. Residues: CASTTGPSGANVLTF. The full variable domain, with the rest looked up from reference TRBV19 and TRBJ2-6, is DGGITQSPKYLFRKEGQNVTLSCEQNLNHDAMYWYRQDPGQGLRLIYYSQIVNDFQKGDIAEGYSVSREKKESFPLTVTSAQKNPTAFYLCASTTGPSGANVLTFGAGSRLTVL.

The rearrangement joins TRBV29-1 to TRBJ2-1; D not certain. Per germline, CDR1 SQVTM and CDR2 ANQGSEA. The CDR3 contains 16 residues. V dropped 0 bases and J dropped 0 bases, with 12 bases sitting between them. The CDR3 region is CSVEDGGGDSYNEQFF. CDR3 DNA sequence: TGCAGCGTTGAAGATGGCGGCGGAGACTCCTACAATGAGCAGTTCTTC.

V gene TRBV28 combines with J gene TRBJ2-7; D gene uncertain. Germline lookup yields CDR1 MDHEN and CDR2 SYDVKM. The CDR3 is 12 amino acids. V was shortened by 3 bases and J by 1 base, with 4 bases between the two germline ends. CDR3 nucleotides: TGTGCCAGCAGTTTCAGTTCCTACGAGCAGTACTTC. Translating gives CASSFSSYEQYF.

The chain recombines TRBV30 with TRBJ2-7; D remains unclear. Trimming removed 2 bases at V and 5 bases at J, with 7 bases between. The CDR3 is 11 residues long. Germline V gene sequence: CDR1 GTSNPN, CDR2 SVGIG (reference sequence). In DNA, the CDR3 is TGTGCCTGGAGTCGCGTAGACGAGCAGTACTTC. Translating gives CAWSRVDEQYF.

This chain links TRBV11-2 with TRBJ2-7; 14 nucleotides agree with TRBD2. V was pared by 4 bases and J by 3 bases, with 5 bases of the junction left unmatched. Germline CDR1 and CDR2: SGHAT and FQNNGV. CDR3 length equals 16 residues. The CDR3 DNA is TGTGCCAGCAGCTCAAGACTAGCGGGAGGGGGCTACGAGCAGTACTTC. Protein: CASSSRLAGGGYEQYF.

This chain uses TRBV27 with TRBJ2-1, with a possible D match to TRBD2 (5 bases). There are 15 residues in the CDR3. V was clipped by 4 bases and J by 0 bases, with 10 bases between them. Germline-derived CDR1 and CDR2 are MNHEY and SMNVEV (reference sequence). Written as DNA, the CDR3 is TGTGCCAGCAGTTCGGACTCGAGCTCCTACAATGAGCAGTTCTTC. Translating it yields CASSSDSSSYNEQFF.

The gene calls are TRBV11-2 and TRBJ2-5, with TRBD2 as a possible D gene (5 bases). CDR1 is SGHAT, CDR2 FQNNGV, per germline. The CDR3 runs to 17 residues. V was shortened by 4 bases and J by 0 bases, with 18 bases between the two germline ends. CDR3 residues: CASSSNAQRSNQETQYF. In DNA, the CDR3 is TGTGCCAGCAGCTCAAACGCCCAGCGGAGCAACCAAGAGACCCAGTACTTC.

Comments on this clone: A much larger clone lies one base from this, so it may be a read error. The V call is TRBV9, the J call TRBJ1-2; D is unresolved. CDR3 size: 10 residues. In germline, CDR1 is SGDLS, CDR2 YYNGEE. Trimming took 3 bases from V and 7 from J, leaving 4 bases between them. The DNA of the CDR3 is TGTGCCAGCAGCGGGTCTGGCTACACCTTC. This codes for CASSGSGYTF.

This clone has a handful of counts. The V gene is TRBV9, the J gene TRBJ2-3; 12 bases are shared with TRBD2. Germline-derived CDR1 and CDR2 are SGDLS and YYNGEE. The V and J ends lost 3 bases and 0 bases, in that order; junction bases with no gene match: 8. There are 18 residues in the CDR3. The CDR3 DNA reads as TGTGCCAGCAGCGCCCGGACTAGCGGGAAAAGGAGCACAGATACGCAGTATTTT. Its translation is CASSARTSGKRSTDTQYF.